This TCR beta chain is from a study of beta chain features in type 1 diabetes. Overall study: About 110,000,000 sorted cells were examined across all samples. The study, taken as a whole, reports: The naive, central memory and Treg TCRB repertoires looked more alike in patients than they did in healthy donors. With patients and controls alike, PCR might favor shorter templates to an equal degree. In every one of the four CD4+ subsets, TCRB CDR3s were moderately but significantly shorter in Type 1 diabetes patients.

Expressed TCRB transcripts were sequenced because the entire RNA isolate underwent reverse transcription. Only in-frame clones appear in the TCRdb table, and some are missing; sequencing was by immunoSEQ multiplex PCR. The sample lists about 160,000 clones; under 9.5% were seen once. Details on this clone: Its antigen is currently unknown.

It was via CD45RO/CCR7/CD25/CD127/CD95/CD27 that CD4+ naive, central memory, regulatory and stem cell-like memory cells were sorted. Germline assignment: CDR1 LNHNV and CDR2 YYDKDF (reference sequence). With 5 bases removed from V and 2 bases from J, the gap between germline ends came to 12 bases. The CDR3 consists of 15 residues. The clonotype was recovered from a man between 18 and 29 years old with type 1 diabetes. The chain links TRBV15 to TRBJ2-2; the D gene is possibly TRBD1 (6 bases). Input material: central memory CD4+ T cells from blood. CDR3 sequence: CATSSGTTNTGELFF. CDR3 coding DNA: TGTGCCACCAGCTCCGGGACAACCAACACCGGGGAGCTGTTTTTT.